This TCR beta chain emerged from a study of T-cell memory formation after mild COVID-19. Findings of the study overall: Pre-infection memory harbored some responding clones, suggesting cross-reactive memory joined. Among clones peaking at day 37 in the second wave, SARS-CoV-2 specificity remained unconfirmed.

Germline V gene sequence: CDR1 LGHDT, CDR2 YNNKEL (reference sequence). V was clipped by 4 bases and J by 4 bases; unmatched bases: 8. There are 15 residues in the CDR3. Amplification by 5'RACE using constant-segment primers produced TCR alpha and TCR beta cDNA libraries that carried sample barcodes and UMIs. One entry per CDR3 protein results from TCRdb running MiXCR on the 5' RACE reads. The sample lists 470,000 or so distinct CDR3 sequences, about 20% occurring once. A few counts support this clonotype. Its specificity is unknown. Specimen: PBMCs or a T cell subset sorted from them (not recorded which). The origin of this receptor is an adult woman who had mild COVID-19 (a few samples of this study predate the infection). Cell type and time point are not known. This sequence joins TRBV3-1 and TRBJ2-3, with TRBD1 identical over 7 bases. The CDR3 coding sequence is TGTGCCAGCAGCCCGGGACAGACACCCTCAGATACGCAGTATTTT. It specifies CASSPGQTPSDTQYF.